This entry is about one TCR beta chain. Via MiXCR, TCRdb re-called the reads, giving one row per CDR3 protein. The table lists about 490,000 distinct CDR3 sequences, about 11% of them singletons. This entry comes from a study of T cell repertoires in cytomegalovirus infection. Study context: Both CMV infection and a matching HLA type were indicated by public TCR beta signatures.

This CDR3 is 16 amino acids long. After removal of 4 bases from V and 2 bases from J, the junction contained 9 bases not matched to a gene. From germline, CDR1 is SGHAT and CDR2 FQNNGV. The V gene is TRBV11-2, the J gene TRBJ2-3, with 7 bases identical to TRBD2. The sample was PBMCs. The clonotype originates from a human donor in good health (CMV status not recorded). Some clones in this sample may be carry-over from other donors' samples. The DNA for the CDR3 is TGTGCCAGCAGCTCCCTAAGCGGGGAGATCACAGATACGCAGTATTTT. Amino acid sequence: CASSSLSGEITDTQYF.